The T cell receptor beta chain under discussion was sequenced for a study of beta chain features in type 1 diabetes. The CDR3 has 12 residues. The junction had 0 bases not matched to a gene; V was cut back by 6 bases and J by 1 base. Germline CDR1 SNHLY, CDR2 FYNNEI. There are a few counts of this clone. Antigen specificity is unknown. This sample also contains other DNA sequences that code for the same CDR3. Overall study findings and caveats: In all four CD4+ subsets, TCRB CDR3 length was significantly, moderately reduced in type 1 diabetes. Naive, central memory and Treg TCRB repertoires appeared more alike in patients than in healthy donors.

A single heparinised draw of approximately 110 mL on average was taken per donor. Every bit of the isolated RNA underwent reverse transcription, so sequencing read expressed TCRB transcripts. Reads from naive, central memory and regulatory T cell samples averaged about 3.8 million. Some clones are missing from TCRdb's copy, which holds only in-frame ones; the method was immunoSEQ multiplex PCR. The table shows approximately 240,000 clones, with around 15% occurring only once. Specimen: naive CD4+ T cells from blood. J is TRBJ2-7 and V is TRBV2; 7 nucleotides match TRBD1. This TCR was sampled from a man aged 25 to 40 with type 1 diabetes. The CDR3: CASRDRSYEQYF. The CDR3 DNA sequence: TGTGCCAGCAGGGACAGGTCCTACGAGCAGTACTTC.